This paragraph reports one TCR beta chain. The repertoire was sequenced with immunoSEQ multiplex PCR; TCRdb's copy has only in-frame clones and lacks some. The profile shows 400,000 to 450,000 clones, 88% of them singletons. This entry comes from a study of blood T cell repertoires in COVID-19. V shed 3 bases, J shed 5 bases, and the junction held 5 bases outside the gene matches. Looked up from germline, CDR1 is SGHNT and CDR2 is YYREEE (reference sequence). This CDR3 is 15 amino acids long. The chain employs TRBV5-4 and TRBJ2-1; 10 bases agree with TRBD2. This sequence originates from a woman aged 45 to 65 with COVID-19, enrolled during active disease. Material: peripheral blood. In DNA, the CDR3 is TGTGCCAGCAGCTACCTACTAGCGGGACACAATGAGCAGTTCTTC. It encodes CASSYLLAGHNEQFF.